These 24 T cell receptor beta chains were sequenced from one sample in a study of OX40 agonist ivuxolimab in advanced cancers. The assay was immunoSEQ multiplex PCR, and TCRdb's table has in-frame clones only and misses some. The sample includes 70,000 to 80,000 clones, almost 90% of them seen just once. The material was CD4+ or CD8+ T cells sorted from blood, obtained in a trial of the OX40 agonist ivuxolimab. The receptors come from an adult with an advanced solid tumor such as melanoma, head and neck, liver or kidney cancer.

The rearrangement links TRBV28 to TRBJ1-1, with D possibly TRBD1 on 5 matching bases. This CDR3 is 13 amino acids long. Per germline, CDR1 MDHEN and CDR2 SYDVKM. The V end lost 3 bases, the J end lost 7 bases, and 12 bases lay between the germline ends. DNA for the CDR3: TGTGCCAGCAGTTTCACCGACAGCCGTGAAGCTTTCTTT. This sequence encodes CASSFTDSREAFF.

V and J are TRBV30 and TRBJ2-7, with 8 bases that match TRBD1. V trimming: 2 bases; J trimming: 12 bases; junction bases outside the gene matches: 9. The CDR3 is 12 residues long. Germline V gene data show CDR1 as GTSNPN and CDR2 as SVGIG (reference sequence). The CDR3 nucleotides read TGTGCCTGGAGTCCGACAGGGGAAAAGACGTACTTC. This translates into CAWSPTGEKTYF.

V and J are TRBV6-5 and TRBJ1-1; 7 bases match TRBD1. There are 14 residues in the CDR3. Germline V gene data show CDR1 as MNHEY and CDR2 as SVGAGI. V dropped 6 bases and J dropped 0; count of bases not matched to a gene: 4. The CDR3 nucleotides read TGTGCCAGCAGACCTACAGGGGTGAACACTGAAGCTTTCTTT. Its translation: CASRPTGVNTEAFF.

The genes are TRBV5-1 and TRBJ2-5, with D maybe TRBD1 (5 bases). Trimming took off 7 bases at V and 5 bases at J, with 18 bases between the two ends. CDR3 length: 14 amino acids. Germline CDR1 SGHRS, CDR2 YFSETQ. The CDR3 DNA follows: TGCGCCAGCCGCGTGGGGCCGATGAGCGAGACCCAGTACTTC. It specifies CASRVGPMSETQYF.

The chain combines TRBV18 with TRBJ2-1; tentative D call: TRBD2 (5 bases). The V end was cut by 2 bases, the J end by 0 bases, with 17 bases between. CDR3 length: 18 amino acids. Germline CDR1 reads KGHSH; CDR2 reads LQKENI. CDR3 protein: CASSPDLLARSSYNEQFF. As DNA, the CDR3 is TGTGCCAGCTCACCAGATCTCCTAGCTCGCAGCTCCTACAATGAGCAGTTCTTC.

The chain carries TRBV5-1 and TRBJ2-7; possibly TRBD1 for D (6 bases). Germline V gene data show CDR1 as SGHRS and CDR2 as YFSETQ. The CDR3 contains 14 residues. V gave up 1 base and J gave up 2 bases, with 10 bases separating them. This CDR3 reads CASSLLQGTYEQYF. For the CDR3, the DNA is TGCGCCAGCAGCTTGCTCCAGGGGACCTACGAGCAGTACTTC.

This clone was detected only once. The V gene is TRBV7-2, the J gene TRBJ1-1; D gene ambiguous. V lost 2 bases, J lost 1 base, and 8 bases lay in between. The germline V gene has CDR1 SGHTA and CDR2 FQGNSA. The CDR3 loop spans 14 amino acids. CDR3 sequence reads: CASSLPEPNTEAFF. CDR3 DNA: TGTGCCAGCAGCTTACCGGAACCGAACACTGAAGCTTTCTTT.

The V call is TRBV19, the J call TRBJ2-3, with TRBD1 matching 11 bases. Germline V gene sequence: CDR1 LNHDA, CDR2 SQIVND (reference sequence). The CDR3 spans 16 residues. Trimming removed 5 bases from V and 4 bases from J; junction bases left unmatched: 8. DNA of the CDR3: TGTGCCAGTAGTCCAAGGGACAGGGGGTCAGCAGATACGCAGTATTTT. Its translation: CASSPRDRGSADTQYF.

The rearrangement joins TRBV9 to TRBJ2-6; TRBD2 might be the D (7 bases). The CDR3 consists of 18 residues. In germline, CDR1 is SGDLS, CDR2 YYNGEE. Trimming stripped 3 bases from V and 4 bases from J, with 20 bases between. The CDR3 nucleotides are TGTGCCAGCAGCGCCAGGACGGGGGGCCTTATGGGGGCCAACGTCCTGACTTTC. This sequence encodes CASSARTGGLMGANVLTF.

This clone was seen a single time. The rearrangement links TRBV7-2 to TRBJ2-6; no clear D. V lost 1 base and J lost 2, with 12 bases in between. The CDR3 consists of 17 residues. The V gene's germline CDR1 is SGHTA and CDR2 FQGNSA. CDR3 nucleotide sequence: TGTGCCAGCAGCTTAGTAGGCAGTTCGGCTGGGGCCAACGTCCTGACTTTC. This codes for CASSLVGSSAGANVLTF.

This chain joins TRBV14 and TRBJ2-3; D is perhaps TRBD1 (5 bases). The germline gives CDR1 SGHDN, CDR2 FVKESK. Deletions cut 4 bases from V and 2 bases from J, with 22 bases between. There are 18 residues in the CDR3. The CDR3 DNA reads as TGTGCCAGCAGCCCGGAACTGGGCCAGGGTCCCAACACAGATACGCAGTATTTT. This encodes CASSPELGQGPNTDTQYF.

A word on this clone: A junction end diverges from the germline sequence, so it may reflect a read error. The rearrangement links TRBV15 to TRBJ1-2; D is uncertain. The CDR3 spans 12 residues. Germline V CDR1 and CDR2: LNHNV, YYDKDF (reference sequence). The CDR3 here is CATSRDSSRGAF. The CDR3 region has the DNA TGTGCCACCAGCAGAGATAGTTCGCGGGGAGCCTTC.

CDR3 bases: TGTGCCAGCAGCGCGCTAATGGGGGGGAACGAGCAGTACTTC. Translated: CASSALMGGNEQYF. This sequence joins TRBV9 and TRBJ2-7; 7 nucleotides align to TRBD2. Germline V gene data show CDR1 as SGDLS and CDR2 as YYNGEE. This CDR3 region has 14 residues. V gave up 3 bases and J gave up 5 bases; unmatched junction bases: 8. Variable domain in full (rest from reference TRBV9 and TRBJ2-7): DSGVTQTPKHLITATGQRVTLRCSPRSGDLSVYWYQQSLDQGLQFLIQYYNGEERAKGNILERFSAQQFPDLHSELNLSSLELGDSALYFCASSALMGGNEQYFGPGTRLTVT.

The chain employs TRBV7-9 and TRBJ2-2, with TRBD2 matching 7 bases. V dropped 1 base and J dropped 1; count of bases not matched to a gene: 12. Germline-derived CDR1 and CDR2 are SEHNR and FQNEAQ (reference sequence). This CDR3 is built from 19 residues. CDR3 sequence reads: CASSLGVLRESKNTGELFF. Here the CDR3 DNA reads TGTGCCAGCAGCTTAGGCGTTCTGCGGGAGAGCAAGAACACCGGGGAGCTGTTTTTT.

The chain couples TRBV19 to TRBJ1-1, with D possibly TRBD1 on 5 matching bases. Germline CDR1 reads LNHDA; CDR2 reads SQIVND (reference sequence). Trimming stripped 5 bases from V and 0 bases from J, with 16 bases between. This CDR3 region has 16 residues. The CDR3 loop is CASSPSRRGMNTEAFF. The CDR3 nucleotides read TGTGCCAGTAGTCCCTCCCGACGGGGGATGAACACTGAAGCTTTCTTT. The full variable domain, in which reference TRBV19 and TRBJ1-1 provide the parts outside the CDR3, is DGGITQSPKYLFRKEGQNVTLSCEQNLNHDAMYWYRQDPGQGLRLIYYSQIVNDFQKGDIAEGYSVSREKKESFPLTVTSAQKNPTAFYLCASSPSRRGMNTEAFFGQGTRLTVV.

V gene TRBV5-4 combines with J gene TRBJ1-6; D perhaps matches TRBD1 (5 bases). V lost 0 bases, J lost 7 bases, and 11 bases lay in between. The CDR3 has 15 residues. The germline V gene encodes CDR1 SGHNT and CDR2 YYREEE (reference sequence). This CDR3 is CASSLESGSNSPLHF. In DNA, the CDR3 is TGTGCCAGCAGCTTGGAGTCAGGGAGCAATTCACCCCTCCACTTT. Full variable domain (rest looked up from reference TRBV5-4 and TRBJ1-6): ETGVTQSPTHLIKTRGQQVTLRCSSQSGHNTVSWYQQALGQGPQFIFQYYREEENGRGNFPPRFSGLQFPNYSSELNVNALELDDSALYLCASSLESGSNSPLHFGNGTRLTVT.

The rearrangement links TRBV19 to TRBJ2-1; perhaps TRBD2 as D (7 bases). V was pared by 0 bases and J by 3 bases, with 18 bases between. Looked up from germline, CDR1 is LNHDA and CDR2 is SQIVND (reference sequence). This CDR3 is 18 amino acids long. In nucleotides, the CDR3 is TGTGCCAGTAGTATAGATCGGGGAGGGGGGAGGATCTACAATGAGCAGTTCTTC. The encoded protein is CASSIDRGGGRIYNEQFF.

The chain uses TRBV9 and TRBJ2-1; D remains unclear. The germline V gene has CDR1 SGDLS and CDR2 YYNGEE. V lost 0 bases to trimming and J lost 6 bases, with 10 bases between them. The CDR3 contains 14 residues. CDR3 in DNA: TGTGCCAGCAGCGTAGAAGAGCTAGTCAATGAGCAGTTCTTC. Amino acids: CASSVEELVNEQFF.

V usage is TRBV7-2 and J usage is TRBJ2-1; TRBD2 matches at 8 bases. CDR1 is SGHTA and CDR2 is FQGNSA in the germline V gene. The V segment lost 1 base and the J segment 6 bases; nucleotides outside the gene matches: 2. This CDR3 is built from 14 residues. CDR3: CASSLGTSPNEQFF. The CDR3 DNA is TGTGCCAGCAGCTTAGGGACTAGCCCCAATGAGCAGTTCTTC. Full variable domain (rest looked up from reference TRBV7-2 and TRBJ2-1): GAGVSQSPSNKVTEKGKDVELRCDPISGHTALYWYRQSLGQGLEFLIYFQGNSAPDKSGLPSDRFSAERTGGSVSTLTIQRTQQEDSAVYLCASSLGTSPNEQFFGPGTRLTVL.

The table lists this clone with a count of one. V gene TRBV27 combines with J gene TRBJ2-3; 10 nucleotides line up with TRBD2. Germline lookup yields CDR1 MNHEY and CDR2 SMNVEV (reference sequence). V was clipped by 5 bases and J by 1 base; unmatched bases: 9. The CDR3 consists of 17 residues. The CDR3 here is CASSPPTGLARTDTQYF. As DNA, the CDR3 is TGTGCCAGCAGTCCCCCGACGGGACTAGCGCGCACAGATACGCAGTATTTT.

The chain joins TRBV4-1 to TRBJ1-2; D gene unclear. This CDR3 region has 16 residues. The germline V gene encodes CDR1 MGHRA and CDR2 YSYEKL. Trimming took off 3 bases at V and 2 bases at J, with 16 bases between the two ends. CDR3 sequence: CASSHGSGRFNYGYTF. The CDR3 DNA reads TGCGCCAGCAGCCATGGGTCCGGACGGTTCAACTATGGCTACACCTTC.

The V call is TRBV28, the J call TRBJ1-1; TRBD1 is a possible D gene (6 bases). Per germline, CDR1 MDHEN and CDR2 SYDVKM. The CDR3 runs 13 residues. V was cut by 6 bases and J by 4 bases, with 12 bases left in between. CDR3 in DNA: TGTGCCAGCAGGAGGGGGAGGGGCACTGAAGCTTTCTTT. Protein sequence: CASRRGRGTEAFF.

The rearrangement links TRBV28 to TRBJ2-7; the match to TRBD1 covers 7 bases. This CDR3 has 14 residues. V was clipped by 5 bases and J by 4 bases; unmatched bases: 8. In germline, CDR1 is MDHEN, CDR2 SYDVKM. CDR3 DNA sequence: TGTGCCAGCAGTCACCCGACAGGGCTGTACGAGCAGTACTTC. This codes for CASSHPTGLYEQYF.

This chain links TRBV7-9 with TRBJ1-4; 8 bases line up with TRBD1. V lost 5 bases, J lost 7 bases, and 9 bases stayed unmatched. Germline lookup yields CDR1 SEHNR and CDR2 FQNEAQ (reference sequence). This CDR3 comprises 15 residues. The DNA for the CDR3 is TGTGCCAGCAGCCCAGACAGGGGACCTCGTGAAAAACTGTTTTTT. Translating gives CASSPDRGPREKLFF.